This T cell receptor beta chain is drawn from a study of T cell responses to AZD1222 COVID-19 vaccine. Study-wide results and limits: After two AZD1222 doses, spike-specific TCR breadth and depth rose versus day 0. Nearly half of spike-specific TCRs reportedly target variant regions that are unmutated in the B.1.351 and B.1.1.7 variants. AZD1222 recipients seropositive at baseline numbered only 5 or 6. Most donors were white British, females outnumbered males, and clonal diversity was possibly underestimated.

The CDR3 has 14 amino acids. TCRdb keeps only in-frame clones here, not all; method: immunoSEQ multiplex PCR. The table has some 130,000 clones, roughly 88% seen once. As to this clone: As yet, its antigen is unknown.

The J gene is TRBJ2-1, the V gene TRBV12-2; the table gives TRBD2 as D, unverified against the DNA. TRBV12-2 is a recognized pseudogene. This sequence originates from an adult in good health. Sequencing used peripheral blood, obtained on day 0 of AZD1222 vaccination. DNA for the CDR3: TGTGCAAGAAAAGGACTAGCGGTTTACAATGAGCAGTTCTTC. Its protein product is CARKGLAVYNEQFF.